A single sample is the source of the 2 T cell receptor beta chains below, sequenced in a study of early T cells in non-severe SARS-CoV-2 infection (dated by TCRdb to about 2021). Library preparation was by 5' RACE. The data were produced on a NextSeq 500. TCRdb took the public reads, trimmed them with fastp at Q25, ran MiXCR for clone calling and kept in-frame beta chains. Every CDR3 protein is listed once, alongside the most common genes and DNA of its rows. Present in this sample are around 83,000 distinct CDR3 sequences, 8% to 13% of which were seen just once. The leading ten clones occupy around 8% of the sample. Sequencing was performed on whole blood, taken at baseline. These receptors all come from an adult who was a healthcare worker with PCR-confirmed SARS-CoV-2 infection or an uninfected control (not recorded which).

This clonotype was counted a few times. This rearrangement joins TRBV20-1 to TRBJ2-7; 7 bases map to TRBD2. There are 13 residues in the CDR3. Germline CDR1 DFQATT, CDR2 SNEGSKA (reference sequence). The V segment lost 1 base and the J segment 5 bases; nucleotides outside the gene matches: 5. CDR3 nucleotide sequence: TGCAGTGCTAGAGGCCCGGGGACTAACGAGCAGTACTTC. Protein sequence: CSARGPGTNEQYF.

This clonotype has a count of ten or more. V is TRBV3-1 and J is TRBJ1-5; D uncertain. V lost 1 base and J lost 1, with 5 bases in between. Per the germline V gene, CDR1 is LGHDT and CDR2 is YNNKEL (reference sequence). This CDR3 spans 14 amino acids. The CDR3: CASSQGLSNQPQHF. The CDR3 DNA sequence: TGTGCCAGCAGCCAAGGGCTGAGCAATCAGCCCCAGCATTTT.